This T cell receptor beta chain was recovered during a study of post-analysis software for immune sequencing data. Overall study findings and caveats: Under F measure analysis, samples from one preparation batch co-clustered strongly. When patients were compared with controls, 4 or 5 TRBV segments were more frequent, TRBV5-6, TRBV5-1 and TRBV20-1 among them.

This clonotype appeared a single time. The antigen remains unidentified. This CDR3 is 12 amino acids long. Germline-derived CDR1 and CDR2 are SGHRS and YFSETQ. V lost 4 bases to trimming and J lost 10 bases, with 15 bases between them. Unique molecular identifiers had been added to the TCR beta cDNA libraries. TCRdb reprocessed the PCR reads with MiXCR, giving one entry per CDR3 protein. The sample carries hundreds of thousands of distinct CDR3 sequences, 44% recorded once. The sequence was obtained from a girl between 10 and 17 years old with multiple sclerosis. The chain combines TRBV5-1 with TRBJ2-7; perhaps D is TRBD1 or TRBD2 (5 bases each). Specimen: blood. CDR3 loop: CASSPVGVIQYF. The CDR3 coding sequence is TGCGCCAGCAGCCCCGTGGGGGTTATACAGTACTTC.